These T cell receptor beta chains were read from a single sample in a study of response to subunit inactivated influenza vaccine. Each CDR3 protein gets one entry after TCRdb re-called the RT-PCR reads with MiXCR. The sample holds 750,000 to 850,000 distinct CDR3 sequences, less than 20% seen once. Material: PBMCs from blood, obtained 5 days after vaccination. The source is a man between 50 and 59 years old who received an inactivated influenza vaccine. Both conserved end residues are part of each CDR3. A D gene is named only where the DNA matches it firmly. Rows give clone size only sometimes, using once, few, many, or a class for an expanded clone.

j_gene,abundance,v_gene,d_gene,CDR3nt,CDR3aa
TRBJ2-2,few,TRBV5-1,TRBD2,TGCGCCAGCAGCAGAAGACTAGCGAGTAACACCGGGGAGCTGTTTTTT,CASSRRLASNTGELFF
TRBJ2-1,NA,TRBV20-1,TRBD1,TGCAGTGCTGTCGAACAGGGGATATACAATGAGCAGTTCTTC,CSAVEQGIYNEQFF
TRBJ2-2,NA,TRBV4-1,TRBD1,TGCGCCAGCAGCCAAGCCTGGGACAGTTCAACCGGGGAGCTGTTTTTT,CASSQAWDSSTGELFF
TRBJ2-5,NA,TRBV20-1,NA,TGCAGTGCTAGAGCGGGGCGCGGAGGGGAGACCCAGTACTTC,CSARAGRGGETQYF
TRBJ2-5,NA,TRBV6-1,NA,TGTGCCAGCAAAAAGAATGCAGGTCCCAGCCAAGAGACCCAGTACTTC,CASKKNAGPSQETQYF
TRBJ2-2,few,TRBV12-3/TRBV12-4,TRBD1,TGTGCCAGCAGTGAGGGAACAGGGGTCGCGAACACCGGGGAGCTGTTTTTT,CASSEGTGVANTGELFF
TRBJ2-7,NA,TRBV5-1,NA,TGCGCCAGCAGCCCGTGGGCAGGGTTAGGCTACGAGCAGTACTTC,CASSPWAGLGYEQYF
TRBJ1-2,many,TRBV20-1,TRBD1,TGCAGTGCTAAGGGACAGACTAACTATGGCTACACCTTC,CSAKGQTNYGYTF
TRBJ2-5,few,TRBV10-3,NA,TGTGCCATCAGTGAGTCAGGAAGCATCGGGGAGACCCAGTACTTC,CAISESGSIGETQYF
TRBJ2-3,many,TRBV4-3,NA,TGCGCCAGCAGCCCTCGAGAAACAGATACGCAGTATTTT,CASSPRETDTQYF
TRBJ2-5,many,TRBV20-1,NA,TGCAGTGCTACAGGGATAGAGACCCAGTACTTC,CSATGIETQYF
TRBJ1-6,few,TRBV27,TRBD1,TGTGCCAGCAGTGTACAGGGGAGCTCCTATAATTCACCCCTCCACTTT,CASSVQGSSYNSPLHF
TRBJ2-1,NA,TRBV28,NA,TGTGCCTGCAGCCTCCTTTCTGGGGTTAATGAGCAGTTCTTC,CACSLLSGVNEQFF
TRBJ2-1,NA,TRBV30,NA,TGTGCCTGGAGTAACAGCGGGCCTGAGCAGTTCTTC,CAWSNSGPEQFF
TRBJ2-1,NA,TRBV20-1,TRBD1,TGCAGTGCTACGACAGGGCCCCTCCATGAGCAGTTCTTC,CSATTGPLHEQFF
TRBJ1-1,NA,TRBV12-3/TRBV12-4,NA,TGTGCCAGCAGTCCGACCGTCGGTGAAGCTTTCTTT,CASSPTVGEAFF
TRBJ1-2,once,TRBV24-1,NA,TGTGCCACAAGGGGTCCGGCAGACTATGGCTACACCTTC,CATRGPADYGYTF
TRBJ1-4,NA,TRBV7-2,NA,TGTGCCAGCAGCTTCCCTGATGCAACTAATGAAAAACTGTTTTTT,CASSFPDATNEKLFF
TRBJ2-1,few,TRBV20-1,TRBD2,TGCAGTGCCCAAAGGACTAGCGGGAGTGAGTTCTTC,CSAQRTSGSEFF
TRBJ2-1,few,TRBV12-3/TRBV12-4,TRBD2,TGTGCCAGCAGTTTAGCGATGGGACTAGCGAGTTACAATGAGCAGTTCTTC,CASSLAMGLASYNEQFF
TRBJ2-1,NA,TRBV6-2/TRBV6-3,TRBD2,TGTGCCAGCACCCGACTAGCCGAGTCCTACAATGAGCAGTTCTTC,CASTRLAESYNEQFF
TRBJ2-2,few,TRBV5-1,TRBD2,TGCGCCAGCAGCACGACCGGGACTAGCAGCGTTCTCGGGGAGCTGTTTTTT,CASSTTGTSSVLGELFF
TRBJ2-2,once,TRBV11-1,TRBD2,TGTGCCAGCAGCTCCACGACTAGCGGGACGAACACCGGGGAGCTGTTTTTT,CASSSTTSGTNTGELFF
TRBJ2-1,NA,TRBV5-1,TRBD1,TGCGCCAGCAGTCTTGAGGGGGCGTATGAGCAGTTCTTC,CASSLEGAYEQFF
TRBJ2-1,many,TRBV20-1,NA,TGCAGTGCTAGTATAGACGATGAGCAGTTCTTC,CSASIDDEQFF
TRBJ2-5,few,TRBV18,TRBD1,TGTGCCAGCTCCGACAGGGATTGGGAGACCCAGTACTTC,CASSDRDWETQYF
TRBJ2-1,few,TRBV5-1,NA,TGCGCCAGCAGCTCTCAGGGACTGGGGGACAATGAGCAGTTCTTC,CASSSQGLGDNEQFF
TRBJ2-3,NA,TRBV20-1,NA,TGCAGTGCCTCCGGGGGAGGGGGCGTCGCAGATACGCAGTATTTT,CSASGGGGVADTQYF
TRBJ2-5,many,TRBV7-2,NA,TGTGCCAGCAGCTTAGTCTCCCGGGAAGAGACCCAGTACTTC,CASSLVSREETQYF
TRBJ2-5,NA,TRBV12-3/TRBV12-4,NA,TGTGCCAAAATGGGGGAGTGGGGGCAAGAGACCCAGTACTTC,CAKMGEWGQETQYF
TRBJ2-7,NA,TRBV6-5,TRBD1,TGTGCCAGCAGTTACTCCGAGGACAGGGTCCCGGAGCAGTACTTC,CASSYSEDRVPEQYF
TRBJ1-5,NA,TRBV10-3,NA,TGTGCCATCAGTGGGAGCAGGGAGAGCAATCAGCCCCAGCATTTT,CAISGSRESNQPQHF
TRBJ2-1,few,TRBV29-1,NA,TGCACCATAGGGGCCCCCTACAATGAGCAGTTCTTC,CTIGAPYNEQFF
TRBJ2-7,few,TRBV29-1,NA,TGCAGCGTTCACACATCCTACGAGCAGTACTTC,CSVHTSYEQYF
TRBJ1-5,few,TRBV5-1,NA,TGCGCCAGCAGCTCAGAATATAGCAATCAGCCCCAGCATTTT,CASSSEYSNQPQHF
TRBJ1-5,many,TRBV5-5,NA,TGTGCCAGCAGCTTGGAGGAAAATCAGCCCCAGCATTTT,CASSLEENQPQHF
TRBJ1-1,few,TRBV6-2/TRBV6-3,NA,TGTGCCAGCAGTTACGCGGGGGGCCTCACTGAAGCTTTCTTT,CASSYAGGLTEAFF
TRBJ2-1,NA,TRBV3-1,NA,TGTGCCAGCAGCAATAGCGGATACAATGAGCAGTTCTTC,CASSNSGYNEQFF
TRBJ2-5,once,TRBV5-1,NA,TGCGCCAGCAGCTTGATGTCTATCCAAGAGACCCAGTACTTC,CASSLMSIQETQYF
TRBJ2-1,few,TRBV7-6,TRBD2,TGTGCCAGCAGCCCATCCGGGGGGAATAATGAGCAGTTCTTC,CASSPSGGNNEQFF
TRBJ2-5,few,TRBV20-1,TRBD2,TGCAGTGCTACCGGGACTAGCGGGAGCGGAGAGACCCAGTACTTC,CSATGTSGSGETQYF
TRBJ2-7,NA,TRBV4-2,NA,TGTGCCAGCAGCCTCATCTTGACGTCCGGGACTCCGAGAGGCCCTACCTCCTACGAGCAGTACTTC,CASSLILTSGTPRGPTSYEQYF
TRBJ2-7,few,TRBV7-6,NA,TGTGCCAGCAGCTTAGCCGACACAAGGTCCTCCTACGAGCAGTACTTC,CASSLADTRSSYEQYF
TRBJ2-7,many,TRBV29-1,TRBD2,TGCAGCGTTGAAGATGACGGGGGGTCCTCCTACGAGCAGTACTTC,CSVEDDGGSSYEQYF
TRBJ2-5,NA,TRBV25-1,NA,TGTGCCAGCAGTGGGATCGAGACCCAGTACTTC,CASSGIETQYF
TRBJ2-7,NA,TRBV7-2,NA,TGTGCCAGCAGCGCCGCACTCCAGACCTACGAGCAGTACTTC,CASSAALQTYEQYF
TRBJ2-7,many,TRBV7-2,NA,TGTGCCAGCAGCTCTTATTCGGTTACTCGGCCCGAGCAGTACTTC,CASSSYSVTRPEQYF
TRBJ2-5,NA,TRBV7-2,NA,TGTGCCAGCAGCTTTCAAGTGGGGACACAAGAGACCCAGTACTTC,CASSFQVGTQETQYF
TRBJ2-7,many,TRBV7-8,TRBD1,TGTGCCAGCAGCCTAACAGGGGCCTACGAGCAGTACTTC,CASSLTGAYEQYF
TRBJ2-3,few,TRBV29-1,NA,TGCAGCGTGGAAGGATCAAACACAGATACGCAGTATTTT,CSVEGSNTDTQYF
TRBJ2-5,few,TRBV6-5,NA,TGTGCCAGCAGTTACTCGGCGTCCAGGGAGACCCAGTACTTC,CASSYSASRETQYF
TRBJ2-5,NA,TRBV6-2/TRBV6-3,NA,TGTGCCAGCAGTTACTCTGGAGTTATTGTTACGTACCAAGAGACCCAGTACTTC,CASSYSGVIVTYQETQYF
TRBJ2-7,NA,TRBV7-9,TRBD1,TGTGCCAGCAGCTCCGTTCGGACAGGGACCAGGCCCTACGAGCAGTACTTC,CASSSVRTGTRPYEQYF
TRBJ2-5,few,TRBV6-5,TRBD2,TGTGCCAGCAGTTACTCTCCTAGCGGGGTTGAGACCCAGTACTTC,CASSYSPSGVETQYF
TRBJ2-1,NA,TRBV10-3,TRBD2,TGTGCCATCAGCCCCGGGACTAGTCACAATGAGCAGTTCTTC,CAISPGTSHNEQFF
TRBJ2-1,few,TRBV20-1,TRBD1,TGCAGTGCTAGATGGGACAGAAAGCAGTTCTTC,CSARWDRKQFF
TRBJ2-7,few,TRBV5-4,NA,TGTGCCAGCAGCCAAGCGGTAGCGTCCTCCTACGAGCAGTACTTC,CASSQAVASSYEQYF
TRBJ2-5,few,TRBV9,NA,TGTGCCAGCAGCGTACTTCTAGGGGACCAAGAGACCCAGTACTTC,CASSVLLGDQETQYF
TRBJ2-7,NA,TRBV20-1,TRBD1,TGCAGTGCTAGAGACCCGGGACAGAGCGCCTACGAGCAGTACTTC,CSARDPGQSAYEQYF